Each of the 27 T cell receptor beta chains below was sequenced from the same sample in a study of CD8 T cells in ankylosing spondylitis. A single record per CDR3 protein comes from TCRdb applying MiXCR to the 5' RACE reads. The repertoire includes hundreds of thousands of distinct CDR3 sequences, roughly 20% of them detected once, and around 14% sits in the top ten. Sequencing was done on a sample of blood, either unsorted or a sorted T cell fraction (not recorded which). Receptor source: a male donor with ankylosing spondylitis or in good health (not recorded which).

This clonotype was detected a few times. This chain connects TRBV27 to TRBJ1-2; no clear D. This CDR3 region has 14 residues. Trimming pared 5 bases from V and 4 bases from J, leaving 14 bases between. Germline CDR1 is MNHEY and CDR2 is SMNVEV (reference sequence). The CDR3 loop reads CASSLTGSFYGYTF. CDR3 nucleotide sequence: TGTGCCAGCAGTCTAACGGGATCCTTCTATGGCTACACCTTC.

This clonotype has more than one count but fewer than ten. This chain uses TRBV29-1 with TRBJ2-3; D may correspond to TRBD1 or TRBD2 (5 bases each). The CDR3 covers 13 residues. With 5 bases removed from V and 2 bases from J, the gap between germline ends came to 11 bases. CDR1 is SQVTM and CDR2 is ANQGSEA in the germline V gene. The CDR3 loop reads CSVSGPYTDTQYF. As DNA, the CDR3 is TGCAGCGTTTCGGGACCTTACACAGATACGCAGTATTTT.

For the CDR3, the DNA is TGCGCCAGCAGTGATAGGGGGACAGATAGCAATCAGCCCCAGCATTTT. Protein product: CASSDRGTDSNQPQHF. This chain links TRBV10-2 with TRBJ1-5, with 7 bases that match TRBD1. The CDR3 runs to 16 residues. Per germline, CDR1 WSHSY and CDR2 SAAADI. V shed 3 bases and J 0 bases; nucleotides not matched to a gene: 5.

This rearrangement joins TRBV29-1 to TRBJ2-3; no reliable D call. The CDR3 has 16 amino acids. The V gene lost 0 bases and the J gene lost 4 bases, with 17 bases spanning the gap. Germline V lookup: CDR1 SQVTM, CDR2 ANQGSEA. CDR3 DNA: TGCAGCGTTGAAGATCTTGGAGTAGATTCCGCAGATACGCAGTATTTT. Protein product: CSVEDLGVDSADTQYF.

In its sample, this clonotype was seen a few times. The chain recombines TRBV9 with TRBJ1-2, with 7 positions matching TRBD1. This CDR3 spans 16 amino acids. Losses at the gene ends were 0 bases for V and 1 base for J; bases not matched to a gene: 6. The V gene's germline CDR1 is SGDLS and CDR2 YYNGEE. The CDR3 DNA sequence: TGTGCCAGCAGCGTAGCTACGGGACAGAGTAACTATGGCTACACCTTC. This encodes CASSVATGQSNYGYTF. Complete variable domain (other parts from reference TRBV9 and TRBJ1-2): DSGVTQTPKHLITATGQRVTLRCSPRSGDLSVYWYQQSLDQGLQFLIQYYNGEERAKGNILERFSAQQFPDLHSELNLSSLELGDSALYFCASSVATGQSNYGYTFGSGTRLTVV.

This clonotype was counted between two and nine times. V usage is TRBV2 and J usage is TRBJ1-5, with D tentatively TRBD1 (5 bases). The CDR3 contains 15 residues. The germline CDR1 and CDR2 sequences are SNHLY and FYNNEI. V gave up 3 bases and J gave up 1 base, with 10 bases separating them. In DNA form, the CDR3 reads TGTGCCAGCAGTGATCGGGCAGGGAGCAATCAGCCCCAGCATTTT. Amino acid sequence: CASSDRAGSNQPQHF. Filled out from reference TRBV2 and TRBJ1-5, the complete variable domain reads EPEVTQTPSHQVTQMGQEVILRCVPISNHLYFYWYRQILGQKVEFLVSFYNNEISEKSEIFDDQFSVERPDGSNFTLKIRSTKLEDSAMYFCASSDRAGSNQPQHFGDGTRLSIL.

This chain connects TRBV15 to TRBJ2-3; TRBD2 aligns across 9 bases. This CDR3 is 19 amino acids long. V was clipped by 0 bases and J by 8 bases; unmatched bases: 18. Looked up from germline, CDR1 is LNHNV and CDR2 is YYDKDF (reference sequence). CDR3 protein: CATSRDFEAGGPSYGTQYF. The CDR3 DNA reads TGTGCCACCAGCAGAGATTTCGAAGCGGGGGGCCCCAGTTATGGTACGCAGTATTTT.

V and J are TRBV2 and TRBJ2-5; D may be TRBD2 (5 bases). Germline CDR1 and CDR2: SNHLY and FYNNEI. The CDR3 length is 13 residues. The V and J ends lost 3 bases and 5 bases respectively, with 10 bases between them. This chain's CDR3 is CASSDGRGETQYF. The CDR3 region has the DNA TGTGCCAGCAGTGATGGGAGAGGGGAGACCCAGTACTTC.

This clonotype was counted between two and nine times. DNA for the CDR3: TGTGCGACGGAGGGACGAGGCGTCGATACGCAGTATTTT. This translates into CATEGRGVDTQYF. V gene TRBV7-9 combines with J gene TRBJ2-3; maybe TRBD2 (6 bases). Germline CDR1 SEHNR, CDR2 FQNEAQ (reference sequence). The CDR3 length is 13 residues.

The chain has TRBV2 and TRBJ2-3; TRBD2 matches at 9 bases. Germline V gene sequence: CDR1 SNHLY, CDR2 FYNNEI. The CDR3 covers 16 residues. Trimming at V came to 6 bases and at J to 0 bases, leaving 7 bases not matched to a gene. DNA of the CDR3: TGTGCCAGCAGAACGAGCGGGGGGTCTAGCACAGATACGCAGTATTTT. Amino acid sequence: CASRTSGGSSTDTQYF.

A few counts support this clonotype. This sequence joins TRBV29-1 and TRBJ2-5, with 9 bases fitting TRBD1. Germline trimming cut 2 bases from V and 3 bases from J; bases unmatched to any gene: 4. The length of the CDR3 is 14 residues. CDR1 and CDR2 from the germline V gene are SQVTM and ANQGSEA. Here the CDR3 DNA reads TGCAGCGTTGAAATGTGGGACAGGGAAGAGACCCAGTACTTC. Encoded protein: CSVEMWDREETQYF.

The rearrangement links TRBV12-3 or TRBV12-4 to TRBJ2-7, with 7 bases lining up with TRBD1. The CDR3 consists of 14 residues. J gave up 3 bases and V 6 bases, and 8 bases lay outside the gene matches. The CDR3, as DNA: TGTGCCAGCAGCCTGACGGGACAGCTCTACGAGCAGTACTTC. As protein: CASSLTGQLYEQYF.

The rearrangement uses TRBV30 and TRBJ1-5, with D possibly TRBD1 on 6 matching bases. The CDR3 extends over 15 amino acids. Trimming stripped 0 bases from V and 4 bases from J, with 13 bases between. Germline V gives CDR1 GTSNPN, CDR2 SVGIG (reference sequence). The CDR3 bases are TGTGCCTGGAGTGTACTCGGCCAGGGGAATCAGCCCCAGCATTTT. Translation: CAWSVLGQGNQPQHF.

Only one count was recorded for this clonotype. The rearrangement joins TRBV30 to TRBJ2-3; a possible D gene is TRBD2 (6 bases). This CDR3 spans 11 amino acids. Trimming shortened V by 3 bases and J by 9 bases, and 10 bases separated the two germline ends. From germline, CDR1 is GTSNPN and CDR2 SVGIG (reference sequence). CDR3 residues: CAWRAAGTQYF. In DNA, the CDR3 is TGTGCCTGGAGGGCGGCGGGGACGCAGTATTTT.

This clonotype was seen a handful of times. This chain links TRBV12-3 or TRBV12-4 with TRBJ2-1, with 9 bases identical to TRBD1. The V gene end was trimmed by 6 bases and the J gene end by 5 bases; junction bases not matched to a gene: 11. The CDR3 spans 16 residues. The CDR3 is CASRPRPGQGHNEQFF. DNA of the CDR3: TGTGCCAGCAGACCCCGGCCGGGACAGGGACACAATGAGCAGTTCTTC.

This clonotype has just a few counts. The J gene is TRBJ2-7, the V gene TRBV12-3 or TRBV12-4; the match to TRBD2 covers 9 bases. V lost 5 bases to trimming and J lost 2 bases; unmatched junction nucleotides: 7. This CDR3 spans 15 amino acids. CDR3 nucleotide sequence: TGTGCCAGCAGTCCCTTCCGCGGGGGGGCCTACGAGCAGTACTTC. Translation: CASSPFRGGAYEQYF.

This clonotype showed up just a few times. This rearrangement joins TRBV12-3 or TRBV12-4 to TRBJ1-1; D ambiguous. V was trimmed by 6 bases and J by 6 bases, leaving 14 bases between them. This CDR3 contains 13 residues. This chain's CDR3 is CASRVRAPSEAFF. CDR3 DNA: TGTGCCAGCAGAGTCCGGGCCCCCTCTGAAGCTTTCTTT.

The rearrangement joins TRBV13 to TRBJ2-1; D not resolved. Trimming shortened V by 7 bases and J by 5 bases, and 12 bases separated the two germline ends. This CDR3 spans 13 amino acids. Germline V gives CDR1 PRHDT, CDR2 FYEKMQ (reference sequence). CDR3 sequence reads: CASTQVNDNEQFF. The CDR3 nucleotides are TGTGCCAGCACCCAGGTGAATGACAATGAGCAGTTCTTC.

This chain's CDR3 is CASSDGTGYDQPQHF. CDR3 in DNA: TGTGCCAGCAGTGACGGGACAGGGTATGATCAGCCCCAGCATTTT. This chain connects TRBV2 to TRBJ1-5; TRBD1 matches 9 bases. Germline CDR1 SNHLY, CDR2 FYNNEI. Trimming cost V 3 bases and J 5 bases; bases outside gene matches: 5. This CDR3 is 15 amino acids long.

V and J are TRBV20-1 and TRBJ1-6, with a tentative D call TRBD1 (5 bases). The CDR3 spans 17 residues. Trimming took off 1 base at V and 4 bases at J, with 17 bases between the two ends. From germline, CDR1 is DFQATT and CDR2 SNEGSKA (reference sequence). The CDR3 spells CSARVEGAGVYNSPLHF. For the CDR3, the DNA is TGCAGTGCTAGAGTGGAAGGGGCGGGGGTTTATAATTCACCCCTCCACTTT.

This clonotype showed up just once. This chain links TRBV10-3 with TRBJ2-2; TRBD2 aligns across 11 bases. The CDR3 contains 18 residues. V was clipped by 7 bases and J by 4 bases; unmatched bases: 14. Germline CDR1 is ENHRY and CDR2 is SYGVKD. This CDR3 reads CAITGTSGGQRGTGELFF. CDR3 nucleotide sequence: TGTGCCATCACCGGAACTAGCGGGGGCCAACGGGGCACCGGGGAGCTGTTTTTT.

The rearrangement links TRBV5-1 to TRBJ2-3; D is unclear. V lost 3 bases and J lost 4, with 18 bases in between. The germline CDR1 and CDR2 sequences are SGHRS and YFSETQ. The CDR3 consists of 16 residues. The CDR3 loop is CASSSGRYLEADTQYF. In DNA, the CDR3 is TGCGCCAGCAGCTCCGGGCGGTATCTAGAGGCAGATACGCAGTATTTT.

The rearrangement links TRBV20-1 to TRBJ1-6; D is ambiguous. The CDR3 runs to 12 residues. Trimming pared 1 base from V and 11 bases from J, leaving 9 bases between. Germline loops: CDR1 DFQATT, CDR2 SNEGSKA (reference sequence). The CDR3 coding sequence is TGCAGTGCTAGAGTTGGCGTGCCACCCCTCCACTTT. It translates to CSARVGVPPLHF.

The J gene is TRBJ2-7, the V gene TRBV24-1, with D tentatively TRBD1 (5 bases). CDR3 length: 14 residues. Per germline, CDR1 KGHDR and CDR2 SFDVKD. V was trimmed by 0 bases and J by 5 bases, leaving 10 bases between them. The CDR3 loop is CATSDLRVGDEQYF. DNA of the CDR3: TGTGCCACCAGTGATTTGCGTGTAGGGGACGAGCAGTACTTC.

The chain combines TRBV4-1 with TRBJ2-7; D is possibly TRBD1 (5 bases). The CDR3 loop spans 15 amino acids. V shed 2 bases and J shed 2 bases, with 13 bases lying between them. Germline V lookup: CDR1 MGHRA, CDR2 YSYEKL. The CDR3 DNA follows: TGCGCCAGCAGCCAAAGGCAGGGTGATCCCTACGAGCAGTACTTC. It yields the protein CASSQRQGDPYEQYF.

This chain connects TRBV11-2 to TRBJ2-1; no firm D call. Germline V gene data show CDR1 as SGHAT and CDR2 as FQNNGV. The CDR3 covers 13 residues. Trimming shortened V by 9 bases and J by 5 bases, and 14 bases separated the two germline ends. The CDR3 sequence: CASLVDGHNEQFF. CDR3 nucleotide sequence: TGTGCCAGTCTCGTGGACGGGCACAATGAGCAGTTCTTC.

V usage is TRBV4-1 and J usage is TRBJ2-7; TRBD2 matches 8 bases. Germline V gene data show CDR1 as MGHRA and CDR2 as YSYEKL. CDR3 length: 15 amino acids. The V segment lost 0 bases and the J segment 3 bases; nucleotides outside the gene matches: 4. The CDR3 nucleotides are TGCGCCAGCAGCCAAGACAGGACTAGCATCTACGAGCAGTACTTC. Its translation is CASSQDRTSIYEQYF.